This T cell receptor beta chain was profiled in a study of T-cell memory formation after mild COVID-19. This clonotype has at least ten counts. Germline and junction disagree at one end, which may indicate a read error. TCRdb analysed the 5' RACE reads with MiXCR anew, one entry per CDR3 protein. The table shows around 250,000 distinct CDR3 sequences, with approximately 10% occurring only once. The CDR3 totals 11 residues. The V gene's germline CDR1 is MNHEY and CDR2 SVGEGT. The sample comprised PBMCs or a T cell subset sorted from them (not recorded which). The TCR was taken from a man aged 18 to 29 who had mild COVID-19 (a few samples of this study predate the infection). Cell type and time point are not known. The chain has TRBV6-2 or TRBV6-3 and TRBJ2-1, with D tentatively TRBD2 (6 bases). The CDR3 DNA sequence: TGCGCCAGCAGCTACGGGGGTGAGCAGTTCTTC. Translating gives CASSYGGEQFF.